Presented here are 16 T cell receptor beta chains from one specimen sequenced in a study of cytomegalovirus exposure and HLA in healthy donors. PCR involved 60 Vbeta and 13 Jbeta primers. The table came from immunoSEQ multiplex PCR; TCRdb's copy has only in-frame clones and leaves some out. The data contain under 85,000 clones, 80% of them singletons. Sequenced sample: PBMCs. The receptors stem from a woman between 25 and 40 years old in good health and CMV-seronegative.

V usage is TRBV18 and J usage is TRBJ2-7; tentatively, D is TRBD1 (5 bases). Germline CDR1 reads KGHSH; CDR2 reads LQKENI. The V and J ends lost 3 bases and 0 bases respectively, with 9 bases between them. This CDR3 region has 14 residues. CDR3 sequence reads: CASSPRTISYEQYF. The CDR3 DNA is TGTGCCAGCTCACCGCGGACAATCTCCTACGAGCAGTACTTC.

Points on this clone: A read error may produce the germline difference seen at one junction end. This chain uses TRBV6-1 with TRBJ2-1, with TRBD2 matching 14 bases. The CDR3 runs 16 residues. Germline V gives CDR1 MNHNS, CDR2 SASEGT. In DNA, the CDR3 is TGTGCCAGCAGTCAAGCGACTAGCGGGAGGGCGTGGGAGCAGTTCTTC. Translation gives CASSQATSGRAWEQFF.

V usage is TRBV28 and J usage is TRBJ1-1, with a tentative D call TRBD1 (6 bases). CDR1 MDHEN and CDR2 SYDVKM come from the germline V gene. Deletions cut 10 bases from V and 4 bases from J, with 16 bases between. The CDR3 loop spans 13 amino acids. The CDR3 loop is CATGRGGLTEAFF. Written as DNA, the CDR3 is TGTGCCACCGGCAGGGGCGGACTCACTGAAGCTTTCTTT.

The chain joins TRBV18 to TRBJ1-1; D not resolved. The CDR3 totals 12 residues. The V and J ends lost 9 bases and 1 base respectively, with 9 bases between them. Germline CDR1 KGHSH, CDR2 LQKENI. The CDR3 loop reads CASRRENTEAFF. The CDR3 bases are TGTGCCAGTCGGAGGGAGAACACTGAAGCTTTCTTT.

The rearrangement links TRBV30 to TRBJ1-1; D remains ambiguous. The CDR3 length is 10 residues. Germline CDR1 reads GTSNPN; CDR2 reads SVGIG (reference sequence). V lost 7 bases, J lost 6 bases, and 9 bases lay in between. The CDR3 region is CAYGLAEAFF. The CDR3 nucleotides are TGTGCCTATGGCCTGGCTGAAGCTTTCTTT.

This clone has a handful of counts. This rearrangement joins TRBV6-5 to TRBJ2-1; 8 nucleotides align to TRBD2. The germline V gene encodes CDR1 MNHEY and CDR2 SVGAGI. Trimming removed 2 bases from V and 6 bases from J; junction bases left unmatched: 3. This CDR3 has 14 residues. CDR3 residues: CASSYGTRINEQFF. Here the CDR3 DNA reads TGTGCCAGCAGTTACGGGACTAGGATCAATGAGCAGTTCTTC.

The chain recombines TRBV4-1 with TRBJ2-5; weak D call: TRBD1 (6 bases). The V gene lost 1 base and the J gene lost 2 bases, with 11 bases spanning the gap. Germline CDR1 and CDR2: MGHRA and YSYEKL. This CDR3 region has 15 residues. The CDR3: CASSQVGTIQETQYF. For the CDR3, the DNA is TGCGCCAGCAGCCAAGTCGGGACAATACAAGAGACCCAGTACTTC.

V is TRBV7-6 and J is TRBJ2-7; TRBD2 matches at 10 bases. Per the germline V gene, CDR1 is SGHVS and CDR2 is FNYEAQ. Unmatched junction bases numbered 5, after V lost 1 base and J lost 5 bases. The CDR3 contains 15 residues. The CDR3 DNA follows: TGTGCCAGCAGCTTAGGGTCTAGCGGGGGCCACGAGCAGTACTTC. This gives the protein CASSLGSSGGHEQYF.

The V and J genes are TRBV7-2 and TRBJ2-3, with D possibly matching TRBD2 (5 bases). CDR3 length: 14 residues. V was shortened by 4 bases and J by 7 bases, with 15 bases between the two germline ends. CDR1 is SGHTA and CDR2 is FQGNSA in the germline V gene. The CDR3 DNA follows: TGTGCCAGCAGCTCTGGAGGTCCCCTGAATACGCAGTATTTT. Encoded protein: CASSSGGPLNTQYF.

This clone was counted a few times. This chain links TRBV5-1 with TRBJ1-1; D ambiguous. The V end was cut by 1 base, the J end by 3 bases, with 10 bases between. Germline V gene sequence: CDR1 SGHRS, CDR2 YFSETQ. The CDR3 runs to 14 residues. This chain's CDR3 is CASSLFSGDTEAFF. CDR3 in DNA: TGCGCCAGCAGCTTGTTTTCGGGAGACACTGAAGCTTTCTTT.

The rearrangement links TRBV7-9 to TRBJ1-1; D not resolved. V lost 5 bases, J lost 2 bases, and 12 bases lay in between. Germline lookup yields CDR1 SEHNR and CDR2 FQNEAQ (reference sequence). The CDR3 is made up of 14 amino acids. The CDR3 nucleotides are TGTGCCAGCAGCCGTGAGTCTCTTAACACTGAAGCTTTCTTT. Translated, it gives CASSRESLNTEAFF.

The CDR3 DNA reads as TGCGCCAGCAGCCAAGGCCCCGGACAGGGTTCTTTAGCGATTTGGTTCGAGCAGTACTTC. It encodes CASSQGPGQGSLAIWFEQYF. The rearrangement links TRBV4-1 to TRBJ2-7; 8 nucleotides match TRBD1. The germline V gene encodes CDR1 MGHRA and CDR2 YSYEKL. Unmatched junction bases numbered 23, after V lost 1 base and J lost 6 bases. The CDR3 contains 20 residues.

The chain carries TRBV4-1 and TRBJ2-4; 16 bases match TRBD2. V lost 6 bases and J lost 2; bases outside the gene matches: 13. Germline-derived CDR1 and CDR2 are MGHRA and YSYEKL. The CDR3 covers 20 residues. CDR3 sequence: CASRPTGTSGRASSKNIQYF. CDR3 bases: TGCGCCAGCAGACCCACCGGGACTAGCGGGAGGGCCTCGTCCAAAAACATTCAGTACTTC.

The rearrangement joins TRBV6-1 to TRBJ1-2; D perhaps matches TRBD1 (5 bases). Germline values: CDR1 MNHNS, CDR2 SASEGT. CDR3 length: 14 amino acids. The germline V and J ends were trimmed by 5 bases and 5 bases, with 15 bases remaining between them. CDR3: CASSTGTLGYGYTF. Written as DNA, the CDR3 is TGTGCCAGCAGTACCGGGACTTTGGGGTATGGCTACACCTTC.

The V call is TRBV6-1, the J call TRBJ2-5, with D possibly matching TRBD2 (6 bases). The germline V and J ends were trimmed by 6 bases and 7 bases, with 21 bases remaining between them. The V gene's germline CDR1 is MNHNS and CDR2 SASEGT. The CDR3 consists of 15 residues. The CDR3 reads CASSHNPLARVTQYF. The CDR3, as DNA: TGTGCCAGCAGCCATAACCCCCTAGCGAGGGTGACCCAGTACTTC.

The DNA for the CDR3 is TGTGCCAGCAGCTTAGGACTAGCGGGACTCTACGAGCAGTACTTC. Its translation is CASSLGLAGLYEQYF. V gene TRBV5-4 combines with J gene TRBJ2-7; 12 nucleotides match TRBD2. The germline CDR1 and CDR2 sequences are SGHNT and YYREEE (reference sequence). The CDR3 has 15 amino acids. J was trimmed by 3 bases and V by 2 bases; bases with no gene match: 3.